Listed here are 28 T cell receptor beta chains from one sample, sequenced in a study of cytomegalovirus exposure and HLA in healthy donors. In the PCR, 60 Vbeta and 13 Jbeta primers were used. The protocol was immunoSEQ multiplex PCR, while the TCRdb copy is restricted to in-frame clones and leaves out a portion. The sample lists about 77,000 clones, around 84% seen once, with 3.5% to 5.5% in the top ten. What was sequenced was PBMCs. These receptors all come from a man in his forties in good health and CMV-seronegative.

This chain joins TRBV27 and TRBJ2-5; D unresolved. The length of the CDR3 is 11 residues. V shed 7 bases and J shed 3 bases, with 6 bases lying between them. Per the germline V gene, CDR1 is MNHEY and CDR2 is SMNVEV (reference sequence). CDR3 in DNA: TGTGCCAGCACTCACAAAGAGACCCAGTACTTC. This translates into CASTHKETQYF.

As concerns this clone: At one end the junction does not follow the germline gene, possibly because of a read error. The gene calls are TRBV7-2 and TRBJ2-2; the D gene is possibly TRBD2 (7 bases). The CDR3 consists of 14 residues. Germline-derived CDR1 and CDR2 are SGHTA and FQGNSA. In DNA, the CDR3 is TGTGCCAGCAGATTAGGGGGAGGGGCCGGGGAGCTGTTTTTT. It specifies CASRLGGGAGELFF.

This sequence joins TRBV13 and TRBJ2-5; 7 bases map to TRBD1. Germline assignment: CDR1 PRHDT and CDR2 FYEKMQ (reference sequence). Germline trimming cut 5 bases from V and 4 bases from J; bases unmatched to any gene: 13. The CDR3 loop spans 16 amino acids. CDR3 in DNA: TGTGCCAGCAGCACAAAAGACAGGGCGGAAGGAGAGACCCAGTACTTC. Encoded protein: CASSTKDRAEGETQYF.

The chain carries TRBV19 and TRBJ1-5; D gene unclear. Germline V gene data show CDR1 as LNHDA and CDR2 as SQIVND (reference sequence). The CDR3 runs 15 residues. V was clipped by 8 bases and J by 0 bases, with 14 bases between them. The DNA for the CDR3 is TGTGCCAGTGAGATTAGACGGGATAGCAATCAGCCCCAGCATTTT. It specifies CASEIRRDSNQPQHF.

This rearrangement joins TRBV19 to TRBJ1-5, with TRBD1 matching 8 bases. Germline trimming cut 5 bases from V and 2 bases from J; bases unmatched to any gene: 11. CDR3 length equals 17 residues. CDR1 LNHDA and CDR2 SQIVND come from the germline V gene (reference sequence). The CDR3 DNA reads as TGTGCCAGTAGTGTTGGCGAGGACAGGGTGGGCAATCAGCCCCAGCATTTT. Encoded protein: CASSVGEDRVGNQPQHF.

Only a few counts were recorded for this clone. The J gene is TRBJ2-3, the V gene TRBV6-1, with D possibly matching TRBD2 (6 bases). Germline V gene data show CDR1 as MNHNS and CDR2 as SASEGT. The ends were cut back, 1 base at V and 4 bases at J, with 15 bases in the middle. The CDR3 has 16 residues. CDR3 residues: CASSEVWGDVSDTQYF. The DNA of the CDR3 is TGTGCCAGCAGTGAAGTTTGGGGGGACGTCTCAGATACGCAGTATTTT.

The chain has TRBV2 and TRBJ2-5, with D possibly being TRBD1 (6 bases). The CDR3 runs to 15 residues. Per the germline V gene, CDR1 is SNHLY and CDR2 is FYNNEI. Trimming removed 6 bases at V and 5 bases at J, with 19 bases between. Written as DNA, the CDR3 is TGTGCCAGCAGCGTCTCCTCGGCCCAGGGGGAGACCCAGTACTTC. Translated: CASSVSSAQGETQYF.

This clone came up many times. The chain carries TRBV6-5 and TRBJ2-1; D gene unclear. This CDR3 region has 15 residues. With 6 bases removed from V and 0 bases from J, the gap between germline ends came to 12 bases. CDR1 is MNHEY and CDR2 is SVGAGI in the germline V gene. The CDR3 region is CASSYGSDSYNEQFF. CDR3 nucleotide sequence: TGTGCCAGCAGCTACGGAAGCGACTCCTACAATGAGCAGTTCTTC.

The V call is TRBV7-9, the J call TRBJ2-7; D is perhaps TRBD2 (7 bases). The CDR3 is made up of 18 amino acids. The germline CDR1 and CDR2 sequences are SEHNR and FQNEAQ (reference sequence). Trimming stripped 3 bases from V and 0 bases from J, with 21 bases between. CDR3: CASSFAVLGGGGSYEQYF. The CDR3 DNA reads TGTGCCAGCAGCTTCGCCGTTTTGGGAGGGGGAGGCTCCTACGAGCAGTACTTC.

A single count supports this clone. The V call is TRBV9, the J call TRBJ2-7; 11 nucleotides agree with TRBD2. J gave up 3 bases and V 4 bases, and 9 bases lay outside the gene matches. CDR3 length: 16 amino acids. Germline CDR1 reads SGDLS; CDR2 reads YYNGEE. CDR3 coding DNA: TGTGCCAGCAGCCCCCCACCCGGGACTAGCGGCTACGAGCAGTACTTC. It specifies CASSPPPGTSGYEQYF. The full variable domain, with the rest looked up from reference TRBV9 and TRBJ2-7, is DSGVTQTPKHLITATGQRVTLRCSPRSGDLSVYWYQQSLDQGLQFLIQYYNGEERAKGNILERFSAQQFPDLHSELNLSSLELGDSALYFCASSPPPGTSGYEQYFGPGTRLTVT.

V gene TRBV5-4 combines with J gene TRBJ2-7, with a possible D match to TRBD2 (6 bases). There are 15 residues in the CDR3. CDR1 is SGHNT, CDR2 YYREEE, per germline (reference sequence). Trimming removed 3 bases from V and 7 bases from J, with 20 bases in between. The CDR3 region has the DNA TGTGCCAGCAGCTCCGAACTAGGGAGGTCTGGGGAGCAGTACTTC. This codes for CASSSELGRSGEQYF.

CDR3 region: CATSTNSQVGTGELFF. The CDR3 region has the DNA TGTGCCACCAGCACTAACTCACAGGTGGGGACCGGGGAGCTGTTTTTT. The chain uses TRBV15 and TRBJ2-2, with D perhaps matching TRBD1 (5 bases). This CDR3 contains 16 residues. V was pared by 4 bases and J by 5 bases, with 17 bases between. CDR1 and CDR2 from the germline V gene are LNHNV and YYDKDF (reference sequence). The whole variable domain, filled in from reference TRBV15 and TRBJ2-2, reads DAMVIQNPRYQVTQFGKPVTLSCSQTLNHNVMYWYQQKSSQAPKLLFHYYDKDFNNEADTPDNFQSRRPNTSFCFLDIRSPGLGDTAMYLCATSTNSQVGTGELFFGEGSRLTVL.

The chain has TRBV2 and TRBJ1-5, with 9 bases fitting TRBD1. V shed 8 bases, J shed 1 base, and the junction held 6 bases outside the gene matches. CDR3 size: 15 residues. From germline, CDR1 is SNHLY and CDR2 FYNNEI. The CDR3 region has the DNA TGTGCCAGCGGCAAGGGACAGGGCAGCAATCAGCCCCAGCATTTT. It translates to CASGKGQGSNQPQHF.

This chain joins TRBV5-1 and TRBJ2-7, with 10 bases aligning to TRBD1. J lost 4 bases, V lost 0 bases, and 7 bases had no gene match. Germline-derived CDR1 and CDR2 are SGHRS and YFSETQ. There are 16 residues in the CDR3. CDR3: CASSLAGGTGVYEQYF. Written as DNA, the CDR3 is TGCGCCAGCAGCTTGGCTGGGGGGACAGGGGTTTACGAGCAGTACTTC. Full variable domain (missing parts from reference TRBV5-1 and TRBJ2-7): KAGVTQTPRYLIKTRGQQVTLSCSPISGHRSVSWYQQTPGQGLQFLFEYFSETQRNKGNFPGRFSGRQFSNSRSEMNVSTLELGDSALYLCASSLAGGTGVYEQYFGPGTRLTVT.

This chain links TRBV19 with TRBJ2-6, with 10 bases lining up with TRBD2. The CDR3 consists of 17 residues. Germline loops: CDR1 LNHDA, CDR2 SQIVND (reference sequence). With 6 bases clipped from V and 2 bases from J, the junction kept 7 bases outside the gene matches. CDR3 in DNA: TGTGCCAGTAGCCTAGCGGGAGTGGGAACTGGGGCCAACGTCCTGACTTTC. Its protein product is CASSLAGVGTGANVLTF.

The rearrangement joins TRBV5-1 to TRBJ1-1; maybe TRBD1 (5 bases). The germline V gene encodes CDR1 SGHRS and CDR2 YFSETQ. V shed 7 bases and J shed 4 bases, with 14 bases lying between them. CDR3 length: 13 residues. In DNA, the CDR3 is TGCGCCAGCCGTGGCGGGGGTGGCACTGAAGCTTTCTTT. Translation: CASRGGGGTEAFF.

This clone has more than one count but fewer than ten. The V and J genes are TRBV28 and TRBJ2-1, with D perhaps TRBD2 (5 bases). Trimming stripped 6 bases from V and 0 bases from J, with 12 bases between. Germline CDR1 reads MDHEN; CDR2 reads SYDVKM. The length of the CDR3 is 15 residues. This CDR3 reads CASRHGLFSYNEQFF. CDR3 coding DNA: TGTGCCAGCAGACATGGACTGTTCTCCTACAATGAGCAGTTCTTC.

DNA of the CDR3: TGTGCCAGCAGCCCTACAGGGACTAGGAATTCACCCCTCCACTTT. It codes for CASSPTGTRNSPLHF. The chain employs TRBV7-9 and TRBJ1-6, with a possible D match to TRBD1 (6 bases). The length of the CDR3 is 15 residues. Germline-derived CDR1 and CDR2 are SEHNR and FQNEAQ (reference sequence). The V end lost 5 bases, the J end lost 7 bases, and 15 bases lay between the germline ends.

By proportion, this clone is medium-sized. The chain joins TRBV19 to TRBJ2-7, with 10 bases aligning to TRBD2. Trimming at V came to 5 bases and at J to 1 base, leaving 2 bases not matched to a gene. Germline CDR1 is LNHDA and CDR2 is SQIVND (reference sequence). This CDR3 is built from 14 residues. CDR3 sequence (DNA): TGTGCCAGTAGTTGGACTAGCGGATCCTACGAGCAGTACTTC. Translation: CASSWTSGSYEQYF.

The chain is built from TRBV28 and TRBJ2-1, with TRBD1 matching 7 bases. Germline assignment: CDR1 MDHEN and CDR2 SYDVKM. CDR3 size: 16 residues. V gave up 8 bases and J gave up 0 bases; unmatched junction bases: 10. The chain's CDR3 is CASRVQTGISYNEQFF. In DNA, the CDR3 is TGTGCCAGCCGTGTCCAGACAGGGATCTCCTACAATGAGCAGTTCTTC.

This clone was seen once. The chain employs TRBV4-3 and TRBJ2-7; D is undetermined. CDR3 length: 16 amino acids. V shed 0 bases and J shed 3 bases, with 15 bases lying between them. Germline CDR1 is LGHNA and CDR2 is YSLEER. The chain's CDR3 is CASSQEFGKRYYEQYF. Written as DNA, the CDR3 is TGCGCCAGCAGCCAAGAGTTTGGAAAGCGTTACTACGAGCAGTACTTC.

This clone was observed a handful of times. The rearrangement uses TRBV14 and TRBJ2-3; no reliable D call. Germline CDR1 is SGHDN and CDR2 is FVKESK. V was shortened by 4 bases and J by 2 bases, with 4 bases between the two germline ends. The CDR3 is 12 amino acids. DNA for the CDR3: TGTGCCAGCAGCCCCAACACAGATACGCAGTATTTT. It translates to CASSPNTDTQYF.

The chain has TRBV5-1 and TRBJ2-7; 7 nucleotides agree with TRBD2. J gave up 1 base and V 4 bases, and 5 bases lay outside the gene matches. The germline V gene has CDR1 SGHRS and CDR2 YFSETQ. The CDR3 contains 14 residues. CDR3 nucleotide sequence: TGCGCCAGCAGCCCTACAGCGGGGTCCTACGAGCAGTACTTC. Translating gives CASSPTAGSYEQYF.

This chain connects TRBV14 to TRBJ2-7; 8 bases match TRBD1. CDR1 SGHDN and CDR2 FVKESK come from the germline V gene. The trim removed 4 bases at V and 1 base at J, leaving 12 bases unmatched. This CDR3 is 17 amino acids long. CDR3 protein: CASSRGVDRVLSYEQYF. In nucleotides, the CDR3 is TGTGCCAGCAGCCGCGGAGTGGACAGGGTTTTATCCTACGAGCAGTACTTC.

The rearrangement links TRBV15 to TRBJ2-5; D is perhaps TRBD2 (6 bases). This CDR3 has 16 residues. V was trimmed by 1 base and J by 2 bases, leaving 14 bases between them. The germline V gene encodes CDR1 LNHNV and CDR2 YYDKDF (reference sequence). The CDR3: CATSRVAGSGQETQYF. The DNA for the CDR3 is TGTGCCACCAGCAGAGTGGCCGGGAGCGGGCAAGAGACCCAGTACTTC. The whole variable domain, filled in from reference TRBV15 and TRBJ2-5, reads DAMVIQNPRYQVTQFGKPVTLSCSQTLNHNVMYWYQQKSSQAPKLLFHYYDKDFNNEADTPDNFQSRRPNTSFCFLDIRSPGLGDTAMYLCATSRVAGSGQETQYFGPGTRLLVL.

The rearrangement uses TRBV29-1 and TRBJ1-5; unclear D gene. This CDR3 comprises 12 residues. Trimming pared 5 bases from V and 4 bases from J, leaving 9 bases between. From germline, CDR1 is SQVTM and CDR2 ANQGSEA. The CDR3 reads CSVRGENQPQHF. The CDR3 DNA sequence: TGCAGCGTTCGGGGAGAGAATCAGCCCCAGCATTTT.

The chain couples TRBV5-1 to TRBJ1-3; no reliable D call. The V gene lost 4 bases and the J gene lost 2 bases, with 13 bases spanning the gap. The CDR3 is 15 amino acids. CDR1 and CDR2 (germline): SGHRS, YFSETQ. CDR3 bases: TGCGCCAGCAGCCCCGAGGGAGGGCCTGGAAACACCATATATTTT. Residues: CASSPEGGPGNTIYF.

The J gene is TRBJ2-5, the V gene TRBV5-4; tentative D call: TRBD2 (5 bases). This CDR3 has 16 residues. The germline V gene encodes CDR1 SGHNT and CDR2 YYREEE (reference sequence). Trimming removed 0 bases at V and 2 bases at J, with 14 bases between. As DNA, the CDR3 is TGTGCCAGCAGCTTGGCCCGCGGACTGCAGCAAGAGACCCAGTACTTC. This sequence encodes CASSLARGLQQETQYF.